The next 14 T cell receptor beta chains were all read from a single sample in a study of blood T cell repertoires in COVID-19. Repertoires were generated with immunoSEQ multiplex PCR, while TCRdb's copy carries only in-frame clones and drops some. The sample consists of around 170,000 clones, under 85% of them appearing once. The sequenced sample consisted of peripheral blood. The receptors stem from a woman aged 40-49 years with acute or convalescent COVID-19.

This clone was seen a single time. The chain has TRBV5-1 and TRBJ2-5; D not resolved. Trimming took off 4 bases at V and 4 bases at J, with 14 bases between the two ends. The CDR3 contains 14 residues. Germline V gene lookup returns CDR1 SGHRS and CDR2 YFSETQ. The CDR3 reads CASSERNGGETQYF. The DNA of the CDR3 is TGCGCCAGCAGCGAGCGCAACGGTGGAGAGACCCAGTACTTC.

The rearrangement links TRBV19 to TRBJ2-1; tentatively, D is TRBD2 (6 bases). CDR3 length: 15 amino acids. Germline CDR1 reads LNHDA; CDR2 reads SQIVND (reference sequence). Deletions cut 3 bases from V and 3 bases from J, with 12 bases between. The CDR3 here is CASSILAGYYNEQFF. The CDR3 DNA sequence: TGTGCCAGTAGTATCTTGGCGGGGTACTACAATGAGCAGTTCTTC.

The rearrangement uses TRBV5-1 and TRBJ1-1; the D is unclear. CDR1 is SGHRS, CDR2 YFSETQ, per germline. The V end was cut by 6 bases, the J end by 0 bases, with 12 bases between. The CDR3 runs to 14 residues. CDR3 residues: CASKESGMNTEAFF. CDR3 bases: TGCGCCAGCAAAGAAAGCGGCATGAACACTGAAGCTTTCTTT.

On this clone itself: This CDR3 is also generated by other DNA sequences in the sample. J is TRBJ1-2 and V is TRBV11-2, with TRBD1 matching over 7 bases. The junction had 7 bases not matched to a gene; V was cut back by 2 bases and J by 4 bases. There are 15 residues in the CDR3. CDR1 is SGHAT and CDR2 is FQNNGV in the germline V gene. CDR3 sequence: CASSLTGQGGYGYTF. Here the CDR3 DNA reads TGTGCCAGCAGCTTAACGGGGCAGGGGGGCTATGGCTACACCTTC.

The rearrangement joins TRBV12-3 or TRBV12-4 to TRBJ1-1; TRBD1 matches 8 bases. The J segment lost 8 bases and the V segment lost 5 bases, leaving 1 base of the junction unmatched. The CDR3 runs to 11 residues. CDR3 DNA sequence: TGTGCCAGCAGTAGACAGGGGGAAGCTTTCTTT. As protein: CASSRQGEAFF.

The chain combines TRBV5-6 with TRBJ1-5, with TRBD1 as a possible D gene (6 bases). This CDR3 comprises 13 residues. Germline V gives CDR1 SGHDT, CDR2 YYEEEE. The ends were cut back, 3 bases at V and 6 bases at J, with 10 bases in the middle. The CDR3 region is CASSWGLGQPQHF. The CDR3 region has the DNA TGTGCCAGCAGCTGGGGGCTCGGTCAGCCCCAGCATTTT.

J is TRBJ2-1 and V is TRBV2; 13 nucleotides agree with TRBD2. The germline V gene has CDR1 SNHLY and CDR2 FYNNEI. The J segment lost 8 bases and the V segment lost 7 bases, leaving 8 bases of the junction unmatched. The CDR3 has 15 amino acids. As DNA, the CDR3 is TGTGCCAGCAAGACTAGCGGGAGGTTTAACTATGAGCAGTTCTTC. It codes for CASKTSGRFNYEQFF.

This sequence joins TRBV30 and TRBJ1-5; possible D gene TRBD1, 6 bases. V was trimmed by 0 bases and J by 4 bases, leaving 10 bases between them. Germline V gene lookup returns CDR1 GTSNPN and CDR2 SVGIG (reference sequence). The CDR3 length is 14 residues. DNA of the CDR3: TGTGCCTGGAGTGTTGGACAGTCGAATCAGCCCCAGCATTTT. It specifies CAWSVGQSNQPQHF.

The V call is TRBV24-1, the J call TRBJ2-2, with TRBD1 matching over 7 bases. The CDR3 has 13 amino acids. Germline V lookup: CDR1 KGHDR, CDR2 SFDVKD. The V gene end was trimmed by 9 bases and the J gene end by 7 bases; junction bases not matched to a gene: 7. This chain's CDR3 is CATGTDFSGELFF. CDR3 coding DNA: TGTGCCACCGGGACAGACTTCAGCGGGGAGCTGTTTTTT.

This sequence joins TRBV2 and TRBJ1-5, with 10 bases aligning to TRBD1. In germline, CDR1 is SNHLY, CDR2 FYNNEI. The CDR3 has 15 residues. V was clipped by 7 bases and J by 0 bases; unmatched bases: 3. CDR3 residues: CASTGTGDSNQPQHF. The CDR3, as DNA: TGTGCCAGCACTGGGACAGGGGATAGCAATCAGCCCCAGCATTTT.

The V call is TRBV7-3, the J call TRBJ2-1, with 8 bases aligning to TRBD2. Trimming at V came to 4 bases and at J to 4 bases, leaving 3 bases not matched to a gene. In germline, CDR1 is SGHTA, CDR2 FQGTGA. The length of the CDR3 is 14 residues. For the CDR3, the DNA is TGTGCCAGCAGCTATGCGGGGGGTTACAATGAGCAGTTCTTC. Amino acids: CASSYAGGYNEQFF.

The chain joins TRBV5-1 to TRBJ2-5, with 7 bases identical to TRBD1. Looked up from germline, CDR1 is SGHRS and CDR2 is YFSETQ. This CDR3 contains 15 residues. The V segment lost 6 bases and the J segment 4 bases; nucleotides outside the gene matches: 12. The CDR3 protein is CASTLLTGWAETQYF. The CDR3 DNA is TGCGCCAGCACTCTTCTGACAGGGTGGGCAGAGACCCAGTACTTC.

The gene calls are TRBV2 and TRBJ2-3; possibly TRBD2 for D (6 bases). V lost 6 bases and J lost 4, with 14 bases in between. The germline V gene encodes CDR1 SNHLY and CDR2 FYNNEI. The CDR3 length is 14 residues. Here the CDR3 reads CASRNRGSADTQYF. For the CDR3, the DNA is TGTGCCAGCAGAAATCGGGGGTCCGCAGATACGCAGTATTTT.

The V call is TRBV15, the J call TRBJ2-5; weak D call: TRBD1 (5 bases). The CDR3 totals 12 residues. With 5 bases removed from V and 5 bases from J, the gap between germline ends came to 9 bases. Germline values: CDR1 LNHNV, CDR2 YYDKDF (reference sequence). The CDR3 spells CATSGHWETQYF. DNA of the CDR3: TGTGCCACCAGCGGACACTGGGAGACCCAGTACTTC.